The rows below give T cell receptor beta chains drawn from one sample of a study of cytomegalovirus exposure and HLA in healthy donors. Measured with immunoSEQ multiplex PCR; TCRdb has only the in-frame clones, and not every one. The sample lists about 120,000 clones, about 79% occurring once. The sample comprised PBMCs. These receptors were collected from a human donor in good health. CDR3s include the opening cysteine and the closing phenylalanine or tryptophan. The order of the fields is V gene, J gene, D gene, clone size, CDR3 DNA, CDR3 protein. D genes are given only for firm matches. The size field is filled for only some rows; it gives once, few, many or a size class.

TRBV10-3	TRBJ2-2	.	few	TGTGCCATCAGTGCGTTATCGAACACCGGGGAGCTGTTTTTT	CAISALSNTGELFF
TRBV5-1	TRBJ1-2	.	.	TGCGCCAGCAGCTTGTCGTCCCCCGATGGCTACACCTTC	CASSLSSPDGYTF
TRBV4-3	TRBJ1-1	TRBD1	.	TGCGCCAGCAGTATTCAGGGGGCGCTTACTGAAGCTTTCTTT	CASSIQGALTEAFF
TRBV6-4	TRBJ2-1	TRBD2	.	TGTGCCAGCAGTAAACTAGCGGGAGGGCCCAATGAGCAGTTCTTC	CASSKLAGGPNEQFF
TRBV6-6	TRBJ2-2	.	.	TGTGCCACGCAGTCGGGGGCCGGGGAGCTGTTTTTT	CATQSGAGELFF
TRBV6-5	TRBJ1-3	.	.	TGTGCCAGCAGTTTACGAGGCATATCCGTAGGAAACACCATATATTTT	CASSLRGISVGNTIYF
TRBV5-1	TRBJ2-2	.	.	TGCGCCAGCAGCTTGTGGCAGACCGGGGAGCTGTTTTTT	CASSLWQTGELFF
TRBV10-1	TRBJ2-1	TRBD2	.	TGCGCCAGCAGTGAGTCCCGACTAGCGGGGAACCATGAGCAGTTCTTC	CASSESRLAGNHEQFF
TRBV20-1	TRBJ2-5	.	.	TGCAGTGTTGACAACAAGTACTTC	CSVDNKYF
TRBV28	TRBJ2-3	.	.	TGTGCCAGCAGTTTACCCCGTTCGGCTGGGGGGACAGATACGCAGTATTTT	CASSLPRSAGGTDTQYF
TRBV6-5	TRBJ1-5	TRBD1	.	TGTGCCAGCACCCGGACAGGGGCCCCCAATCAGCCCCAGCATTTT	CASTRTGAPNQPQHF
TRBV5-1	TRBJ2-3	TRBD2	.	TGCGCCAGCAGCTTGGTAGGGACTAGGCCTAGCACAGATACGCAGTATTTT	CASSLVGTRPSTDTQYF
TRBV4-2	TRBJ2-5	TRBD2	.	TGTGCCAGCAGCCGGACTAGCTTGGAGACCCAGTACTTC	CASSRTSLETQYF
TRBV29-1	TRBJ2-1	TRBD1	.	TGCAGCGTTGCACAGGGGTATGAGCAGTTCTTC	CSVAQGYEQFF
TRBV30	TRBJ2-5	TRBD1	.	TGTGCCTGGAGTGCCAGAACAGGGGGCGCAGAGACCCAGTACTTC	CAWSARTGGAETQYF
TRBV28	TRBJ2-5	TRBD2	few	TGTGCCAGCAAGACCGCGGGACTAGCCTCCAGGTGGTCGGAGACCCAGTACTTC	CASKTAGLASRWSETQYF
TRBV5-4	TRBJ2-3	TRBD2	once	TGTGCCAGCAGACTTCGGGAGGGGGGCACAGATACGCAGTATTTT	CASRLREGGTDTQYF
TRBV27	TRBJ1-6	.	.	TGTGCCAGCCAGGACTCCTATAATTCACCCCTCCACTTT	CASQDSYNSPLHF
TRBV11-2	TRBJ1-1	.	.	TGTGCCAGCAGCTTATTGAGGGGGTTGAGCACTGAAGCTTTCTTT	CASSLLRGLSTEAFF
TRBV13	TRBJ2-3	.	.	TGTGCCAGCAGCTTAGAGGACTCTGCTACGCAGTATTTT	CASSLEDSATQYF
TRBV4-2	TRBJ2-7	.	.	TGTGCCAGCAGCCAAGGACAGGAGGCCTACGAGCAGTACTTC	CASSQGQEAYEQYF
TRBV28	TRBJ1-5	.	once	TGTGCCAGCAGGCAGGGAGGTCAAGGGCCCCAGCATTTT	CASRQGGQGPQHF
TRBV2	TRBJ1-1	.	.	TGTGCCAGCACGCAACTCCCGGGAGCCTTGAACACTGAAGCTTTCTTT	CASTQLPGALNTEAFF
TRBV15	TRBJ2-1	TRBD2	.	TGTGCCACCAGCAGAGATAGGGGACTAGCGGGGGACAATGAGCAGTTCTTC	CATSRDRGLAGDNEQFF
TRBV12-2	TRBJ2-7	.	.	TGTGCAAGTCGCTTAGGGTCCCGGGGCTACGAGCAGTACTTC	CASRLGSRGYEQYF
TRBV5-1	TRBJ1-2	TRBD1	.	TGCGCCAGCAGCTTGAGTAGGGGGCTTGACTATGGCTACACCTTC	CASSLSRGLDYGYTF
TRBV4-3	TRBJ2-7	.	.	TGCGCCAGCAGCCAAGGTGTCACAGCGGACTACGAGCAGTACTTC	CASSQGVTADYEQYF
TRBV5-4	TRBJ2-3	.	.	TGTGCCAGCAGCTTGGGGACTCTAGACACAGATACGCAGTATTTT	CASSLGTLDTDTQYF
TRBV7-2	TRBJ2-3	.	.	TGTGCCAGCAGCTTAGATATCGGAGATACGCAGTATTTT	CASSLDIGDTQYF
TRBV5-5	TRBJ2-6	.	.	TGTGCCAGCAGCTTGGCGTCCAGGGGAAGGTCTGGGGCCAACGTCCTGACTTTC	CASSLASRGRSGANVLTF
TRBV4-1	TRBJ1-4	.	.	TGCGCCAGCAGCCTAACCGGGACACAGAATGAAAAACTGTTTTTT	CASSLTGTQNEKLFF
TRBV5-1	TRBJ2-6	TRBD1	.	TGCGCCAGCAGCGGCATGAGGACAGGGGGCGCTGGGGCCAACGTCCTGACTTTC	CASSGMRTGGAGANVLTF
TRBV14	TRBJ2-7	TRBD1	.	TGTGCCAGCTCGAGAAACAGGGGAACCTACGAGCAGTACTTC	CASSRNRGTYEQYF
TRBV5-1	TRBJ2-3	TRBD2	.	TGCGCCAGCAGCCCCGGGACTACCCGCACAGATACGCAGTATTTT	CASSPGTTRTDTQYF
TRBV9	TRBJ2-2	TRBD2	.	TGTGCCAGCAGCCTGACTAGCGGGGGCCCCACGAACACCGGGGAGCTGTTTTTT	CASSLTSGGPTNTGELFF
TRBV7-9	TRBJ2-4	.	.	TGTGCCAGCAGCTTGGGCCAGGGGGGCCTAAAAGGGGACATTCAGTACTTC	CASSLGQGGLKGDIQYF
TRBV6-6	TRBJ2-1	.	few	TGTGCCAGCAGGAACCTTCGAGGGACTCGATACAATGAGCAGTTCTTC	CASRNLRGTRYNEQFF
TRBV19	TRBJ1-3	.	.	TGTGCCAGTCGCGACAGCTGGAACACCATATATTTT	CASRDSWNTIYF
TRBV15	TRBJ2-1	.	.	TGTGCCACCAGCAGAGATGCCTCGGGTAGTGAGCAGTTCTTC	CATSRDASGSEQFF
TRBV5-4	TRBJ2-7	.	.	TGTGCCAGCAGCTTAGGGGGTCGCGAGCAGTACTTC	CASSLGGREQYF
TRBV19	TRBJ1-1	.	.	TGTGCCAGTAGTTCGACTGCCGTTCGGAACACTGAAGCTTTCTTT	CASSSTAVRNTEAFF
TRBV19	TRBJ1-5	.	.	TGTGCCAGCCGGCGAGGGAATCAGCCCCAGCATTTT	CASRRGNQPQHF
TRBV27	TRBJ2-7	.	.	TGTGCCAGCAGCCATCCCCAGGGCAGGGGGGCTTTAGAGCAGTACTTC	CASSHPQGRGALEQYF
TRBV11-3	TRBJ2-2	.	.	TGTGCCAGCAGCTTAGACACTACCCTGGGGGAGCTGTTTTTT	CASSLDTTLGELFF
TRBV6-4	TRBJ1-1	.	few	TGTGCCAGCAAGTTCGCAGGGTCGAACACTGAAGCTTTCTTT	CASKFAGSNTEAFF